Listed below are T cell receptor beta chains from one sample, sequenced in a study of shared clonotypes between healthy human individuals. The repertoire was sequenced with immunoSEQ multiplex PCR; TCRdb's copy has only in-frame clones and lacks some. This table holds about 800,000 clones, approximately 96% found once. The sequenced sample consisted of naive CD8+ T cells sorted from blood. Source of these receptors: a man aged 25 to 40 in good health. The CDR3 runs from the conserved cysteine through the conserved F or W. A D gene is named only where the DNA matches it firmly. Expanded clones are given a class, and other clones once, few, many or no size at all.

J gene | clone size | V gene | D gene | CDR3 protein | CDR3 DNA
TRBJ2-7 | - | TRBV5-6 | TRBD1 | CASSLGGQGFGEQYF | TGTGCCAGCAGCTTGGGAGGACAGGGGTTTGGCGAGCAGTACTTC
TRBJ2-1 | - | TRBV11-2 | - | CASSLEHSSYNEQFF | TGTGCCAGCAGCTTAGAACACAGCTCCTACAATGAGCAGTTCTTC
TRBJ1-1 | - | TRBV4-1 | - | CASSQLTSGRAGTEAFF | TGCGCCAGCAGCCAACTTACGTCGGGGCGGGCGGGCACTGAAGCTTTCTTT
TRBJ2-1 | once | TRBV4-3 | - | CASSQVNSYNEQFF | TGCGCCAGCAGCCAAGTCAATAGCTACAATGAGCAGTTCTTC
TRBJ2-3 | - | TRBV9 | TRBD2 | CASSVATWTSGRMADTQYF | TGTGCCAGCAGCGTAGCTACCTGGACTAGCGGGAGAATGGCAGATACGCAGTATTTT
TRBJ1-5 | - | TRBV30 | TRBD1 | CAWSVTWTGRNQPQHF | TGTGCCTGGAGTGTAACCTGGACAGGGAGGAATCAGCCCCAGCATTTT
TRBJ2-2 | - | TRBV7-9 | TRBD2 | CASSSGLAGVVGSGELFF | TGTGCCAGCAGCTCGGGACTAGCGGGAGTAGTTGGTTCCGGGGAGCTGTTTTTT
TRBJ2-1 | - | TRBV11-2 | TRBD2 | CASSLFGTRNEQFF | TGTGCCAGCAGCTTATTCGGGACTAGGAATGAGCAGTTCTTC
TRBJ2-7 | - | TRBV27 | TRBD1 | CASSSKAGGTYEQYF | TGTGCCAGCAGTTCAAAGGCAGGGGGTACCTACGAGCAGTACTTC
TRBJ2-1 | - | TRBV27 | - | CASSLPGTEQFF | TGTGCCAGCAGTCTCCCCGGGACAGAGCAGTTCTTC
TRBJ1-5 | - | TRBV6-9 | TRBD1 | CASSPRDRGEPQHF | TGTGCCAGCAGCCCGAGGGACAGGGGGGAACCCCAGCATTTT
TRBJ2-1 | - | TRBV7-9 | - | CASSPRLGSSYNEQFF | TGTGCCAGCAGCCCTAGACTAGGGTCTTCCTACAATGAGCAGTTCTTC
TRBJ2-1 | once | TRBV27 | TRBD2 | CASSLSGRGYNEQFF | TGTGCCAGCTCTTTAAGCGGGAGAGGCTACAATGAGCAGTTCTTC
TRBJ2-3 | - | TRBV15 | - | CATSILVGATDTQYF | TGTGCCACCAGCATACTAGTGGGGGCTACAGATACGCAGTATTTT
TRBJ2-1 | - | TRBV7-9 | - | CASSLAASGSRNNEQFF | TGTGCCAGCAGCTTAGCGGCTTCGGGCTCTAGAAACAATGAGCAGTTCTTC
TRBJ2-7 | few | TRBV2 | - | CASSDLRSSYEQYF | TGTGCCAGCAGTGATCTCAGGAGCTCCTACGAGCAGTACTTC
TRBJ1-5 | - | TRBV2 | - | CASSPRLRTTEDQPQHF | TGTGCCAGCAGCCCAAGACTTCGGACAACCGAGGATCAGCCCCAGCATTTT
TRBJ2-1 | - | TRBV6-1 | - | CASSEPTDRRIDNEQFF | TGTGCCAGCAGTGAACCAACTGACAGGCGAATCGACAATGAGCAGTTCTTC
TRBJ2-7 | - | TRBV28 | - | CASSFGILIGTSSYEQYF | TGTGCCAGCAGTTTTGGGATTTTGATCGGGACGAGCTCCTACGAGCAGTACTTC
TRBJ1-2 | - | TRBV30 | TRBD1 | CAFTTGGGDGYTF | TGTGCCTTCACGACAGGGGGCGGCGATGGCTACACCTTC
TRBJ2-7 | - | TRBV4-1 | TRBD1 | CASSQGAGGSYEQYF | TGCGCCAGCAGCCAAGGGGCAGGGGGATCCTACGAGCAGTACTTC
TRBJ2-7 | - | TRBV7-9 | - | CASSTQSREQYF | TGTGCCAGCAGCACCCAGTCCCGCGAGCAGTACTTC
TRBJ2-7 | - | TRBV7-9 | - | CASSSLIEQYF | TGTGCCAGCAGCTCTCTTATCGAGCAGTACTTC
TRBJ2-1 | - | TRBV4-2 | - | CASSQRRDGGAYNEQFF | TGTGCCAGCAGCCAAAGACGGGACGGCGGGGCATACAATGAGCAGTTCTTC
TRBJ1-5 | - | TRBV2 | - | CASTGPGGNQPQHF | TGTGCCAGCACCGGGCCCGGGGGCAATCAGCCCCAGCATTTT
TRBJ2-7 | once | TRBV29-1 | TRBD1 | CSVEDTGQGAYEQYF | TGCAGCGTTGAAGACACGGGACAGGGGGCTTACGAGCAGTACTTC
TRBJ2-2 | - | TRBV7-9 | - | CASKFDRLNTGELFF | TGTGCCAGCAAATTTGACAGATTAAACACCGGGGAGCTGTTTTTT
TRBJ2-7 | - | TRBV7-9 | - | CASSSRKEQYF | TGTGCCAGCAGCTCGCGGAAGGAGCAGTACTTC
TRBJ2-5 | - | TRBV7-9 | - | CASSKRHSQETQYF | TGTGCCAGCAGCAAAAGACATTCCCAAGAGACCCAGTACTTC
TRBJ1-1 | - | TRBV7-9 | - | CASSLGPNEAFF | TGTGCCAGCAGCTTAGGGCCAAATGAAGCTTTCTTT
TRBJ2-7 | - | TRBV4-1 | - | CASSQSGPSYEQYF | TGCGCCAGCAGCCAAAGTGGGCCCTCCTACGAGCAGTACTTC
TRBJ2-3 | - | TRBV28 | - | CASTLGVSDTQYF | TGTGCCAGCACCCTGGGTGTTTCAGATACGCAGTATTTT
TRBJ2-7 | - | TRBV28 | - | CASSELVSAFDEQYF | TGTGCCAGCAGTGAACTAGTCTCGGCGTTCGACGAGCAGTACTTC
TRBJ1-1 | - | TRBV28 | TRBD1 | CASSNRGTGTEAFF | TGTGCCAGCAGCAACAGGGGAACCGGCACTGAAGCTTTCTTT
TRBJ2-1 | once | TRBV7-8 | - | CASSLRAGDNEQFF | TGTGCCAGCAGCTTACGGGCAGGAGACAATGAGCAGTTCTTC
TRBJ2-3 | - | TRBV9 | TRBD2 | CASLDGTSDPDTQYF | TGTGCCTCCTTGGATGGGACTAGCGACCCAGATACGCAGTATTTT
TRBJ2-1 | - | TRBV7-2 | - | CASSLTIGEQFF | TGTGCCAGCAGCTTAACAATCGGCGAGCAGTTCTTC
TRBJ2-1 | - | TRBV18 | - | CASSPRPGTESNEQFF | TGTGCCAGCTCACCACGTCCAGGGACCGAATCCAATGAGCAGTTCTTC
TRBJ2-1 | - | TRBV9 | - | CASSVALGSRSYNEQFF | TGTGCCAGCAGCGTAGCTTTGGGGTCTCGCTCCTACAATGAGCAGTTCTTC
TRBJ2-3 | - | TRBV7-6 | - | CASSSGPSTDTQYF | TGTGCCAGCAGCTCCGGACCGAGCACAGATACGCAGTATTTT
TRBJ2-1 | - | TRBV15 | - | CATSRDLGVNEQFF | TGTGCCACCAGCAGAGATCTAGGGGTCAATGAGCAGTTCTTC
TRBJ2-2 | - | TRBV28 | TRBD2 | CASSRRRGGGELFF | TGTGCCAGCAGCCGACGCCGGGGGGGCGGGGAGCTGTTTTTT
TRBJ2-5 | - | TRBV30 | TRBD2 | CAWRGGTSAQETQYF | TGTGCCTGGAGGGGCGGGACTAGCGCTCAAGAGACCCAGTACTTC
TRBJ2-7 | - | TRBV27 | TRBD1 | CASSSPGTGLWEQYF | TGTGCCAGCAGTTCCCCCGGGACAGGGTTGTGGGAGCAGTACTTC
TRBJ2-7 | once | TRBV27 | - | CASSLFGGWGEQYF | TGTGCCAGCAGTTTATTTGGGGGATGGGGCGAGCAGTACTTC